What follows are 6 T cell receptor beta chains derived from one specimen sequenced in a study of cytomegalovirus exposure and HLA in healthy donors. This PCR relied on a set of 60 Vbeta primers and 13 Jbeta primers. Assay: immunoSEQ multiplex PCR; the TCRdb copy retains only in-frame clones and omits some. The sample gives about 100,000 clones, around 79% of which show up once; 13% to 15% is in the top ten. The sequenced sample was PBMCs. These receptor sequences come from a woman aged 70-85 years in good health and CMV-seropositive.

The gene calls are TRBV11-2 and TRBJ2-5; 10 bases map to TRBD1. TRBJ2-7 matches the DNA end more closely, so the J call is doubtful. The germline V gene has CDR1 SGHAT and CDR2 FQNNGV. This CDR3 is 18 amino acids long. As DNA, the CDR3 is TGTGCCAGCAGCATACGCCTCCTTGGGACAGGGGTGGCCTACGAGCAGTACTTC. Protein: CASSIRLLGTGVAYEQYF.

The chain is built from TRBV4-1 and TRBJ1-2, with 7 bases fitting TRBD1. The germline V gene has CDR1 MGHRA and CDR2 YSYEKL. CDR3 length: 14 residues. V shed 1 base, J shed 4 bases, and the junction held 3 bases outside the gene matches. This CDR3 reads CASSQVGQPYGYTF. The DNA for the CDR3 is TGCGCCAGCAGCCAAGTGGGACAGCCCTATGGCTACACCTTC.

The rearrangement joins TRBV4-2 to TRBJ2-2; 10 nucleotides align to TRBD2. This CDR3 comprises 19 residues. The V segment lost 0 bases and the J segment 4 bases; nucleotides outside the gene matches: 11. Germline CDR1 LGHNA, CDR2 YNFKEQ. This chain's CDR3 is CASSQDLLAGVGGTGELFF. CDR3 bases: TGTGCCAGCAGCCAAGATCTGCTAGCGGGGGTTGGGGGCACCGGGGAGCTGTTTTTT.

The V call is TRBV28, the J call TRBJ1-4; D unclear. Germline V CDR1 and CDR2: MDHEN, SYDVKM. CDR3 length: 17 amino acids. Trimming took 4 bases from V and 4 from J, leaving 19 bases between them. The CDR3 loop reads CASSSLMPYDNNEKLFF. DNA of the CDR3: TGTGCCAGCAGTTCCCTCATGCCCTACGACAATAATGAAAAACTGTTTTTT. Together with reference TRBV28 and TRBJ1-4, the CDR3 gives the full variable domain: DVKVTQSSRYLVKRTGEKVFLECVQDMDHENMFWYRQDPGLGLRLIYFSYDVKMKEKGDIPEGYSVSREKKERFSLILESASTNQTSMYLCASSSLMPYDNNEKLFFGSGTQLSVL.

J is TRBJ1-5 and V is TRBV10-2, with TRBD1 identical over 10 bases. CDR1 and CDR2 (germline): WSHSY, SAAADI. Losses at the gene ends were 2 bases for V and 0 bases for J; bases not matched to a gene: 10. There are 19 residues in the CDR3. For the CDR3, the DNA is TGCGCCAGCAGTGAGAGTCCTTGGACAGGGGGGTATAGCAATCAGCCCCAGCATTTT. Protein product: CASSESPWTGGYSNQPQHF.

V and J are TRBV7-6 and TRBJ2-1, with D maybe TRBD1 (5 bases). The ends were cut back, 1 base at V and 8 bases at J, with 9 bases in the middle. Germline V gene sequence: CDR1 SGHVS, CDR2 FNYEAQ. CDR3 length equals 13 residues. Written as DNA, the CDR3 is TGTGCCAGCAGCTTAGGACAGATCTATGAGCAGTTCTTC. The encoded protein is CASSLGQIYEQFF.